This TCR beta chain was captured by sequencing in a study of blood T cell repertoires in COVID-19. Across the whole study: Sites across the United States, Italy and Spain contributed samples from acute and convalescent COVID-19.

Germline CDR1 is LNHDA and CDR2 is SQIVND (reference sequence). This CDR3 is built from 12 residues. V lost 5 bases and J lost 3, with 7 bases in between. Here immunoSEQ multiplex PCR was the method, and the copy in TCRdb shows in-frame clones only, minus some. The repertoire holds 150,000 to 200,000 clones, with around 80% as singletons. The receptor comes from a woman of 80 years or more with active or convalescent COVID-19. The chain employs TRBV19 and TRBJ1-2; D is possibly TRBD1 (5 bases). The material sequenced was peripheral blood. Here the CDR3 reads CASSVTDYGYTF. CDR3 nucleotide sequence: TGTGCCAGTAGTGTGACAGACTATGGCTACACCTTC.